This T cell receptor beta chain was identified in a study of blood T cells in healthy people across ages. Study-wide results and caveats: The percentage of naive T cells correlated strongly with TCR beta diversity. A conclusive naive versus antigen-experienced comparison was prevented by the unsorted PBMCs. It was the long-lived donors that had more naive CD4+ cells and higher diversity than aged donors. Roughly linearly, TCR beta diversity per million T cells fell as age increased.

About this clonotype itself: Its target is unknown.

Combining a sample-barcoded 5' primer with a J-beta primer mix, a second PCR ran for roughly 6 to 11 cycles. In TCRdb, the 5' RACE reads were re-called with MiXCR into one record per CDR3 protein. The sample includes around 1,600,000 distinct CDR3 sequences, 35% to 45% of them seen just once. Sample: blood. The sequence came from a woman between 18 and 29 years old in good health.

CDR3 DNA sequence: TGTGCCAGCTCACCACCGAACGGGGGGCGAGGGAATGAGCAGTTCTTC. This translates into CASSPPNGGRGNEQFF. The chain couples TRBV18 to TRBJ2-1; a weak D match, TRBD2 (7 bases). This CDR3 comprises 16 residues. V lost 0 bases and J lost 7, with 16 bases in between. CDR1 is KGHSH, CDR2 LQKENI, per germline. Using reference TRBV18 and TRBJ2-1 for the parts outside the CDR3, the full variable domain is NAGVMQNPRHLVRRRGQEARLRCSPMKGHSHVYWYRQLPEEGLKFMVYLQKENIIDESGMPKERFSAEFPKEGPSILRIQQVVRGDSAAYFCASSPPNGGRGNEQFFGPGTRLTVL.